This T cell receptor beta chain was captured in a study of T cell repertoires in cytomegalovirus infection. On the study more broadly: A matching HLA type, together with CMV infection, was signaled by public TCR beta signatures.

Study-level results: HLA-C-restricted CMV clonotypes gave the most frequent clonotype in two of eight donors.

In this sample, this clonotype turned up once. The antigen is not known. TCRdb re-analysed the reads in MiXCR, keeping a single row per CDR3 protein. The profile covers more than 400,000 distinct CDR3 sequences, with about 26% appearing a single time and roughly 13% taken by the ten largest. The sequenced sample was PBMCs. The receptor was derived from a human donor in good health (CMV status not recorded). Some clones in this sample may be carry-over from other donors' samples.

CDR3 coding DNA: TGTGCCGCCAGACCGGGACAGTCAAATGAAAAACTGTTTTTT. It translates to CAARPGQSNEKLFF. This chain links TRBV2 with TRBJ1-4; 7 bases line up with TRBD1. The CDR3 loop spans 14 amino acids. With V trimmed by 11 bases and J by 5 bases, 11 bases remained unmatched. Germline values: CDR1 SNHLY, CDR2 FYNNEI. Full variable domain (remainder filled in from reference TRBV2 and TRBJ1-4): EPEVTQTPSHQVTQMGQEVILRCVPISNHLYFYWYRQILGQKVEFLVSFYNNEISEKSEIFDDQFSVERPDGSNFTLKIRSTKLEDSAMYFCAARPGQSNEKLFFGSGTQLSVL.